This T cell receptor beta chain was observed in a study of cytotoxic CD8 clonotypes in ibrutinib-treated CLL. Assay used: immunoSEQ multiplex PCR; TCRdb lists only in-frame clones, some missing. The table has about 300,000 clones, around 66% seen once. Study-wide points: T-cell clonality at baseline went above that of age-matched healthy donors and rose and fell with circulating CD8+ T-cell counts. Treatment saw public clonotypes, which were uncommon, either contract or stay stable.

This clone was seen more than once but under ten times. Its target is not known. The CDR3 length is 13 residues. The V gene's germline CDR1 is MDHEN and CDR2 SYDVKM. V gave up 5 bases and J gave up 14 bases, with 20 bases separating them. The chain links TRBV28 to TRBJ2-3; D gene unclear. The receptor was derived from a human donor with chronic lymphocytic leukemia. The sequencing used PBMCs, collected after 36 months of ibrutinib treatment. The CDR3 nucleotides read TGTGCCAGCAGTCCTTACCCCCATGACCACCGGTATTTT. It encodes CASSPYPHDHRYF.